Many counts were recorded for the clone carrying this TCR beta chain. These data originate in a study of identical twins. TCRdb used MiXCR to reprocess the 5' RACE reads, holding one entry per CDR3 protein. The table lists about 720,000 distinct CDR3 sequences, less than 10% of them singletons, with approximately 0.89% in the top ten. Germline V gene lookup returns CDR1 SGHRS and CDR2 YFSETQ. Trimming removed 4 bases at V and 2 bases at J, with 16 bases between. The CDR3 is 16 amino acids. This same sample was also part of a study on yellow fever vaccine responses in identical twins.

V is TRBV5-1 and J is TRBJ1-5; TRBD1 might be the D (6 bases). Sequencing used PBMCs. This TCR was recovered from a woman between 18 and 29 years old in good health. CDR3 in DNA: TGCGCCAGCAGCCCCACCTTAGGGGGGGGCAATCAGCCCCAGCATTTT. Its protein is CASSPTLGGGNQPQHF.